A selection of T cell receptor beta chains follows, all from one sample in a study of blood T cell repertoires in COVID-19. Measured with immunoSEQ multiplex PCR; TCRdb has only the in-frame clones, and not every one. The sample carries roughly 200,000 clones, approximately 88% recorded once. The specimen sequenced was peripheral blood. The receptor source for this set is a woman in her thirties with acute or convalescent COVID-19. The CDR3 runs from the conserved cysteine through the conserved F or W. Each record gives: D gene, clone size, V gene, J gene, CDR3 protein, CDR3 DNA. The D gene is left open where the match is weak. Only part of the rows carry a size: once, few, many, or a class if the clone is expanded.

TRBD1	few	TRBV6-5	TRBJ1-1	CASSYSWTGNTEAFF	TGTGCCAGCAGTTACTCGTGGACAGGGAACACTGAAGCTTTCTTT
.	.	TRBV7-2	TRBJ2-7	CASCERYSYEQYF	TGTGCCAGCTGCGAGCGGTACTCCTACGAGCAGTACTTC
.	.	TRBV9	TRBJ2-1	CASSVVPSEQFF	TGTGCCAGCAGCGTAGTACCCAGTGAGCAGTTCTTC
.	.	TRBV12-3/TRBV12-4	TRBJ2-3	CASSFSVDTQYF	TGTGCCAGCAGTTTTTCGGTGGATACGCAGTATTTT
.	few	TRBV25-1	TRBJ2-5	CASSESAAQETQYF	TGTGCCAGCAGTGAATCGGCGGCTCAAGAGACCCAGTACTTC
TRBD2	.	TRBV9	TRBJ2-1	CASSFRDYNNEQFF	TGTGCCAGCAGCTTTCGGGACTACAACAATGAGCAGTTCTTC
.	.	TRBV18	TRBJ2-5	CASSPNPGGETQYF	TGTGCCAGCTCCCCGAATCCAGGTGGGGAGACCCAGTACTTC
.	.	TRBV15	TRBJ1-2	CATSRGDRHYGYTF	TGTGCCACCAGCAGAGGCGACAGGCACTATGGCTACACCTTC
.	.	TRBV18	TRBJ2-2	CASSPGSGMHTGELFF	TGTGCCAGCTCACCAGGGTCAGGGATGCACACCGGGGAGCTGTTTTTT
.	.	TRBV6-5	TRBJ1-3	CASSLQLSGNTIYF	TGTGCCAGCAGCTTACAGCTCTCTGGAAACACCATATATTTT
.	.	TRBV5-1	TRBJ2-6	CASTTLIAGANVLTF	TGCGCCAGCACTACGCTCATCGCTGGGGCCAACGTCCTGACTTTC
TRBD2	.	TRBV5-1	TRBJ2-3	CASSPGTSFGDTQYF	TGCGCCAGCAGCCCCGGGACTAGCTTCGGAGATACGCAGTATTTT
.	.	TRBV6-5	TRBJ2-3	CASSQNRAGTDTQYF	TGTGCCAGCAGTCAAAACAGGGCTGGCACAGATACGCAGTATTTT
.	few	TRBV5-1	TRBJ1-1	CASSLMQDTEAFF	TGCGCCAGCAGCTTGATGCAGGACACTGAAGCTTTCTTT
.	.	TRBV5-1	TRBJ2-7	CASSLQDTYYEQYF	TGCGCCAGCAGCTTGCAGGACACTTACTACGAGCAGTACTTC
.	once	TRBV19	TRBJ1-1	CASSNVGAGSFAFF	TGTGCCAGTAGTAACGTCGGTGCAGGGTCTTTCGCTTTCTTT
.	.	TRBV11-2	TRBJ2-4	CASSTAMVGIQYF	TGTGCCAGCAGCACTGCTATGGTTGGCATTCAGTACTTC
.	few	TRBV28	TRBJ2-1	CASSLPGTYNEQFF	TGTGCCAGCAGCTTACCCGGGACTTACAATGAGCAGTTCTTC
.	.	TRBV7-9	TRBJ2-1	CASSLWALNEQFF	TGTGCCAGCAGCTTATGGGCCCTAAATGAGCAGTTCTTC
.	.	TRBV5-1	TRBJ2-5	CASSFNQETQYF	TGCGCCAGCAGCTTTAACCAAGAGACCCAGTACTTC
TRBD1	.	TRBV9	TRBJ1-2	CASSVARGQGNGYTF	TGTGCCAGCAGCGTAGCTAGGGGACAGGGGAATGGCTACACCTTC
.	.	TRBV7-2	TRBJ1-1	CASSARRGLNTEAFF	TGTGCCAGCAGCGCCCGGAGAGGATTGAACACTGAAGCTTTCTTT
TRBD1	few	TRBV10-1	TRBJ1-6	CASSGTGGHSPLHF	TGCGCCAGCAGTGGGACAGGAGGACATTCACCCCTCCACTTT
.	.	TRBV2	TRBJ1-1	CASGRQNTEAFF	TGTGCCAGCGGGAGACAAAACACTGAAGCTTTCTTT
.	.	TRBV28	TRBJ2-7	CASSFIGGTYEQYF	TGTGCCAGCAGTTTCATCGGGGGAACCTACGAGCAGTACTTC
.	.	TRBV2	TRBJ2-3	CASSEGDRYPDTQYF	TGTGCCAGCAGTGAAGGTGACAGGTATCCAGATACGCAGTATTTT
.	few	TRBV11-2	TRBJ2-2	CASSLRVKTGELFF	TGTGCCAGCAGCTTGAGGGTTAAAACCGGGGAGCTGTTTTTT
.	.	TRBV5-1	TRBJ1-6	CASSSQGRDNSPLHF	TGCGCCAGCAGCTCCCAGGGGAGGGATAATTCACCCCTCCACTTT
.	.	TRBV11-2	TRBJ1-5	CASSLYGDQPQHF	TGTGCCAGCAGCTTGTACGGGGATCAGCCCCAGCATTTT
TRBD2	.	TRBV7-9	TRBJ2-5	CASSSEAGGETQYF	TGTGCCAGCAGCTCCGAAGCGGGAGGGGAGACCCAGTACTTC
TRBD1	.	TRBV24-1	TRBJ2-3	CATSDDPGGKRTDTQYF	TGTGCCACCAGTGATGATCCAGGGGGAAAAAGGACAGATACGCAGTATTTT
.	.	TRBV12-3/TRBV12-4	TRBJ1-5	CAGALDGNQPQHF	TGTGCCGGAGCTTTGGATGGCAATCAGCCCCAGCATTTT
.	.	TRBV11-2	TRBJ2-1	CASSWGRRSYNEQFF	TGTGCCAGCAGCTGGGGGAGGCGTTCCTACAATGAGCAGTTCTTC
.	once	TRBV3-1/TRBV3-2	TRBJ2-3	CASSQDPFLADTQYF	TGTGCCAGCAGCCAAGATCCCTTTTTAGCAGATACGCAGTATTTT
.	.	TRBV2	TRBJ1-6	CASSQYRADNSPLHF	TGTGCCAGCAGTCAATACAGGGCAGATAATTCACCCCTCCACTTT
TRBD2	.	TRBV28	TRBJ2-3	CASSSRTSGRVQYF	TGTGCCAGCAGTTCACGGACTAGCGGGAGGGTGCAGTATTTT
.	.	TRBV5-1	TRBJ2-3	CASTQSGGRTDTQYF	TGCGCCAGCACCCAGTCCGGGGGACGCACAGATACGCAGTATTTT
.	.	TRBV27	TRBJ2-3	CASSFLEGSWDTQYF	TGTGCCAGCAGTTTTTTAGAAGGGAGCTGGGATACGCAGTATTTT
TRBD1	.	TRBV6-6	TRBJ1-2	CASSYSQGGADGYTF	TGTGCCAGCAGTTACTCACAAGGGGGCGCGGATGGCTACACCTTC